This record concerns one T cell receptor (beta chain) sequence. The sample originates from a study of T-cell memory formation after mild COVID-19. Study-wide background: Among the donors, TCR clusters were largely specific to each donor.

MiXCR, run by TCRdb on the 5' RACE reads, gives a single entry per CDR3 protein. The table includes 350,000 to 500,000 distinct CDR3 sequences, roughly 20% detected once. CDR1 is SEHNR, CDR2 FQNEAQ, per germline (reference sequence). Trimming left V 1 base short and J 0 bases short, with 9 bases between. This CDR3 has 15 residues. Sequenced material: PBMCs or a T cell subset sorted from them (not recorded which). V is TRBV7-9 and J is TRBJ1-1; no definite D call. The sequence was obtained from an adult woman who had mild COVID-19 (a few samples of this study predate the infection). Cell type and time point are not known. Written as DNA, the CDR3 is TGTGCCAGCAGCTTAGGCGACACCCTGAACACTGAAGCTTTCTTT. As protein: CASSLGDTLNTEAFF.